The TCR beta chain under discussion was sequenced for a study of T cell responses to AZD1222 COVID-19 vaccine. V trimming: 5 bases; J trimming: 8 bases; junction bases outside the gene matches: 9. CDR1 and CDR2 (germline): SGHTA, FQGTGA. The CDR3 is made up of 14 amino acids. Overall study results and limits: Vaccine-associated CD4 TCRs ranged over spike, dominating at 160-218 and 743-854. Clonal diversity may have been underestimated, and the donors were mostly white British, with more females than males. Repertoire collection took place solely once the T cell response had peaked.

Clones were read by immunoSEQ multiplex PCR, and TCRdb kept only the in-frame ones, dropping some. The table lists under 150,000 clones, roughly 90% of them singletons. Turning to this clone: Its antigen remains unidentified.

Samples with a second dose at about 4 or about 12 weeks were pooled together. The clonotype originates from an adult who received the AZD1222 COVID-19 vaccine. The sequenced sample was peripheral blood, obtained 28 days after the second AZD1222 dose. This chain joins TRBV7-3 and TRBJ2-1, with 7 bases matching TRBD2. The CDR3 DNA sequence: TGTGCCAGCAGCCCAAGGTCGCTAGCGGATGAGCAGTTCTTC. Amino acids: CASSPRSLADEQFF. The variable domain in full, completed from reference TRBV7-3 and TRBJ2-1, reads GAGVSQTPSNKVTEKGKYVELRCDPISGHTALYWYRQSLGQGPEFLIYFQGTGAADDSGLPNDRFFAVRPEGSVSTLKIQRTERGDSAVYLCASSPRSLADEQFFGPGTRLTVL.